Given below is one T cell receptor beta chain in context. What this receptor recognizes is not known. Base-call qualities are not available, and no considerably larger clone is one nucleotide away. The CDR3 covers 14 residues, taking in both the cysteine and the phenylalanine. Only CDR3 DNA remains: 42 bases, in frame from the first base. Trimming removed 6 bases from V and 2 bases from J; the gene matches leave 3 bases unexplained. All patients had node-negative disease on CT and PET/CT, and none had a history of other malignancies or had previously received chemotherapy or radiotherapy. At each of the two time points, six milliliters of peripheral venous blood were collected into EDTA tubes. PBMCs were isolated by Ficoll-Paque Plus density-gradient centrifugation. Right after collection, samples were kept at -80 degrees C until analysis. This specimen comes from a study of prognosis after radiotherapy for stage I lung cancer (dated by TCRdb to the early 2020s). For context, the study as a whole: Roughly 20 stage I NSCLC patients were enrolled in Nanjing, China, between 2018 and January 2019. Fourteen patients presented with newly diagnosed primary stage I lung tumors, and roughly 5 carried oligometastatic NSCLC following surgical resection of the primary tumor. All patients were considered medically inoperable, owing to comorbidities in approximately 13 and refusal of surgery in seven or eight. The cohort included about a dozen men and more than 5 women, with a median age of approximately 76 years and a range of roughly 53 to 85 years. Some 11 patients had adenocarcinoma and about seven had squamous cell carcinoma as the tumor histology. Image-guided IMRT or VMAT was used to deliver SBRT in 3 to 5 fractions at a biologically effective dose of at least 100 Gy. SBRT was not combined with any concurrent therapy in any patient. Distant metastases were developed by four of the 19 patients after SBRT, at a median of 7 months, whereas no significant progression was observed in the other 15 patients. Peripheral blood TCR beta repertoires were profiled in stage I NSCLC patients before and after stereotactic body radiotherapy, and the repertoires were related to distant failure. The study sequenced around 40 blood samples from 19 patients, one before and one after SBRT per patient. Overall results and qualifications from the work: After SBRT, the number of unique TCR clones decreased (median about 10,000 before versus 6,000 to 7,000 after; Wilcoxon paired P=0.011). Post-SBRT Shannon entropy and its change from baseline were lower in patients who developed distant metastases; baseline Shannon entropy was not associated with metastases. Limitations of the study included a small cohort and short follow-up, and the study findings need independent validation. TRBV and TRBJ usage frequencies reportedly varied with metastasis status, involving two V genes at baseline and some ten V and two J genes after SBRT. Whether the expanded TCR clones were tumor-specific was not determined. None of the reported P values were adjusted for multiple comparisons.

Two rounds of multiplex PCR on genomic DNA were used to amplify the TCR beta CDR3 region. The first PCR round used primers specific to each TRBV and TRBJ gene, with sequences filed in Chinese patent CN105087789A. The second PCR round used universal primers. The Roche High Pure PCR Template Preparation Kit was used to extract genomic DNA from the frozen PBMCs. Paired-end sequencing with 151 bp reads was performed on the libraries using an Illumina HiSeq 3000. The study's own analysis went as follows. CutAdapt was used to discard raw reads that did not contain the multiplex PCR primer sequences. PEAR was used to merge high-quality paired reads into contigs. MiXCR assigned TRB V, D and J gene segments to each contig by aligning to reference sequences. CDR3 sequences were clustered by base quality and sequence similarity to remove sequencing errors. Diversity was measured as Shannon entropy normalized by the natural log of productive TCR sequence number. Clonality was defined as one minus Shannon entropy divided by the natural log of the number of unique clonotypes. Progression-free survival cut-offs for repertoire metrics were chosen using the Youden index of ROC curves, with analyses run in R 3.5.3. Through fastp at Q25 and MiXCR, TCRdb rebuilt clones from the public reads, retaining in-frame beta chains. Under each unique CDR3 protein, matching rows form one entry showing the most common genes and DNA. TCRdb's processing, not the study's, gives the V and J calls here. Counted in this sample were some 13,000 distinct CDR3 sequences; about 46% of them appeared once. The leading ten clones occupy around 30% of the sample.

Recombination connected TRBV12-3 or TRBV12-4 to TRBJ2-1; TRBD2 matches 8 bases in the middle. The specimen comprised PBMCs, sampled before or after stereotactic body radiation therapy (not recorded which). This receptor was obtained from a donor over 45 with non-small cell lung cancer. The bases read TGTGCCAGCAGGCCAGCGGGAGCCTACAATGAGCAGTTCTTC. Its protein is CASRPAGAYNEQFF.